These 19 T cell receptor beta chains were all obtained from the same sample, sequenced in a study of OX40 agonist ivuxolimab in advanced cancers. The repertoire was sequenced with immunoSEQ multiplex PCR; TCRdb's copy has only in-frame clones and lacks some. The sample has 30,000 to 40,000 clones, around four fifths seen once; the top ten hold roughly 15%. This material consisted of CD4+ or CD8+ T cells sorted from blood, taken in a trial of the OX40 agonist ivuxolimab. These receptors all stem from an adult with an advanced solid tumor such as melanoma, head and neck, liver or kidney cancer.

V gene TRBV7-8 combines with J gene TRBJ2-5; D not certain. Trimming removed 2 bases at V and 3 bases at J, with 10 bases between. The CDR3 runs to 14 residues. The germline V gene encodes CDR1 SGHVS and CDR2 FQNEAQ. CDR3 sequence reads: CASSLSGPEETQYF. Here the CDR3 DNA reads TGTGCCAGCAGCTTATCCGGGCCCGAAGAGACCCAGTACTTC.

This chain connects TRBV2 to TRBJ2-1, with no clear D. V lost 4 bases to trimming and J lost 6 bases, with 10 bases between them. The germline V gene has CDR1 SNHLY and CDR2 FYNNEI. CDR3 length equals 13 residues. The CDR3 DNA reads TGTGCCAGCAGTGGGAACCCGGGCAATGAGCAGTTCTTC. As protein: CASSGNPGNEQFF. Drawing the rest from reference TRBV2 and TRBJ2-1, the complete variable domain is EPEVTQTPSHQVTQMGQEVILRCVPISNHLYFYWYRQILGQKVEFLVSFYNNEISEKSEIFDDQFSVERPDGSNFTLKIRSTKLEDSAMYFCASSGNPGNEQFFGPGTRLTVL.

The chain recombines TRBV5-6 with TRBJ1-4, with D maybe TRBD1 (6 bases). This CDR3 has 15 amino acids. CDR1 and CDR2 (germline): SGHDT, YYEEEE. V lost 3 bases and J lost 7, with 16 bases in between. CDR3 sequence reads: CASSSRGVYGEKLFF. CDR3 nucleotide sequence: TGTGCCAGCAGCTCAAGGGGGGTATATGGTGAAAAACTGTTTTTT.

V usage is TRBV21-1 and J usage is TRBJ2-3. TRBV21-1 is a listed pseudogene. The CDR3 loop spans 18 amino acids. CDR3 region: CASARPLKILPSTDTQYF. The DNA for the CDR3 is TGTGCCAGCGCCCGACCTTTAAAGATTTTGCCTAGCACAGATACGCAGTATTTT.

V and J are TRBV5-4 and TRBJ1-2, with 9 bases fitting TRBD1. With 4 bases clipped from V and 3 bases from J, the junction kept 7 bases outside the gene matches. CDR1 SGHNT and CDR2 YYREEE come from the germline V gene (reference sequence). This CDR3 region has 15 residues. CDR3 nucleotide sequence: TGTGCCAGCAGCCCCGACAGGGGGATTCACTATGGCTACACCTTC. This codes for CASSPDRGIHYGYTF.

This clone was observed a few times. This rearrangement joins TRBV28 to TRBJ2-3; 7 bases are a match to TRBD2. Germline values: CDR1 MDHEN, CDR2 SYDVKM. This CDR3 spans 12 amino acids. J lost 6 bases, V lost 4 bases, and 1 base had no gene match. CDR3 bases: TGTGCCAGCAGTTGGGGGGGGGATACGCAGTATTTT. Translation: CASSWGGDTQYF.

DNA for the CDR3: TGTGCCAGCAGTGAACACGGGGATACGCAGTATTTT. Its protein is CASSEHGDTQYF. The rearrangement links TRBV6-1 to TRBJ2-3; D gene ambiguous. The CDR3 spans 12 residues. The V gene's germline CDR1 is MNHNS and CDR2 SASEGT. The ends were cut back, 2 bases at V and 6 bases at J, with 6 bases in the middle.

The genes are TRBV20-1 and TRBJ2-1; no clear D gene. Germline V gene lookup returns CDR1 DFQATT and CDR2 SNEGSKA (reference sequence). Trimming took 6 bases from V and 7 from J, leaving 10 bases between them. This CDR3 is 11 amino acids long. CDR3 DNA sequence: TGCAGTGCCAAGATGGTTAATGAGCAGTTCTTC. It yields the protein CSAKMVNEQFF.

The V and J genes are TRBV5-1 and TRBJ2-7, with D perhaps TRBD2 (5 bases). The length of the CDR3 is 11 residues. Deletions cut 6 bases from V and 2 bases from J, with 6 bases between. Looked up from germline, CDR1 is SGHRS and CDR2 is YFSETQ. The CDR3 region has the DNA TGCGCCAGCAAGGAGGCCTACGAGCAGTACTTC. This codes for CASKEAYEQYF.

CDR3 DNA: TGTGCCAGTAGTGATCCGTTCGGGACCCAGTACTTC. Residues: CASSDPFGTQYF. The chain combines TRBV19 with TRBJ2-5; D is uncertain. Germline values: CDR1 LNHDA, CDR2 SQIVND (reference sequence). The length of the CDR3 is 12 residues. V lost 5 bases and J lost 7, with 11 bases in between.

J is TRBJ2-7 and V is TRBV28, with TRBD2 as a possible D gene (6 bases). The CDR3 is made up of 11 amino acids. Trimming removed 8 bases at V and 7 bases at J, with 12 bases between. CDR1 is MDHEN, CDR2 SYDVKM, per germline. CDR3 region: CASGPGREQYF. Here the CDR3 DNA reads TGTGCCAGCGGCCCCGGGAGAGAGCAGTACTTC.

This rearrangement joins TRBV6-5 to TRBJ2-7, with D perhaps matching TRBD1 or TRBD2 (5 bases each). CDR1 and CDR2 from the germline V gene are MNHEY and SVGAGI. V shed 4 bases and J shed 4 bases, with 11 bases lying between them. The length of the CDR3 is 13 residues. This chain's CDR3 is CASSFTGGYEQYF. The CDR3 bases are TGTGCCAGCAGTTTCACAGGAGGTTACGAGCAGTACTTC.

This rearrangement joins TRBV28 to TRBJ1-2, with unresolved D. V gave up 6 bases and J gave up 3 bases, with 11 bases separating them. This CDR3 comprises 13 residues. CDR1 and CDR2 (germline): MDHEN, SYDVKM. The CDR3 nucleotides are TGTGCCAGCAGCACTCCCTCCGACTATGGCTACACCTTC. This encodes CASSTPSDYGYTF.

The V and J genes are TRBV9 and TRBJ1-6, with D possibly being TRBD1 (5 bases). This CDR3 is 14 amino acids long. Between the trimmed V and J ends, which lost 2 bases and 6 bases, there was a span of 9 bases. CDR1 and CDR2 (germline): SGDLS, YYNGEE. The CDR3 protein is CASSVSGGNSPLHF. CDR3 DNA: TGTGCCAGCAGCGTCTCCGGGGGTAATTCACCCCTCCACTTT. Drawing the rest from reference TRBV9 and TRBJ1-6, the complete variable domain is DSGVTQTPKHLITATGQRVTLRCSPRSGDLSVYWYQQSLDQGLQFLIQYYNGEERAKGNILERFSAQQFPDLHSELNLSSLELGDSALYFCASSVSGGNSPLHFGNGTRLTVT.

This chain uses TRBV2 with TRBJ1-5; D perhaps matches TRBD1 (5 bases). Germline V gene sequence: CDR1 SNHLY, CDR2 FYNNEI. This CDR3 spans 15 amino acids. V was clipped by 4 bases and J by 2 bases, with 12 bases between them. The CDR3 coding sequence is TGTGCCAGCAGTGCACAGGTGGCTGGCAATCAGCCCCAGCATTTT. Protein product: CASSAQVAGNQPQHF. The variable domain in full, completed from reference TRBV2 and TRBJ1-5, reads EPEVTQTPSHQVTQMGQEVILRCVPISNHLYFYWYRQILGQKVEFLVSFYNNEISEKSEIFDDQFSVERPDGSNFTLKIRSTKLEDSAMYFCASSAQVAGNQPQHFGDGTRLSIL.

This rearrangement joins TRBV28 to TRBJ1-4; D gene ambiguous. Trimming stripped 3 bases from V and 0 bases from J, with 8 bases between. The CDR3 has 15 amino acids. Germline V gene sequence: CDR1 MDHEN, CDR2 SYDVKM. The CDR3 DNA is TGTGCCAGCAGTTTGGCAAGTTCAACTAATGAAAAACTGTTTTTT. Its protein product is CASSLASSTNEKLFF.

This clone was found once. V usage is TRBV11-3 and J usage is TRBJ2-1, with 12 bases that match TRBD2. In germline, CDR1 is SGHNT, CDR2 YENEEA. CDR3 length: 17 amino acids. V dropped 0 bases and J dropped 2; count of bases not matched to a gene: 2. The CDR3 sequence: CASSLEGTSGPYNEQFF. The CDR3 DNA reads TGTGCCAGCAGCTTAGAGGGGACTAGCGGGCCCTACAATGAGCAGTTCTTC.

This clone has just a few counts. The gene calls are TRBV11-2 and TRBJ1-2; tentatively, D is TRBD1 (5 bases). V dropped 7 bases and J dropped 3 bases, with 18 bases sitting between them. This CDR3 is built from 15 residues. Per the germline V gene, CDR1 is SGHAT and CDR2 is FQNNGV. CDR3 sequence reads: CASTKRGDWHYGYTF. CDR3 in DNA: TGTGCCAGCACCAAAAGGGGTGATTGGCACTATGGCTACACCTTC.

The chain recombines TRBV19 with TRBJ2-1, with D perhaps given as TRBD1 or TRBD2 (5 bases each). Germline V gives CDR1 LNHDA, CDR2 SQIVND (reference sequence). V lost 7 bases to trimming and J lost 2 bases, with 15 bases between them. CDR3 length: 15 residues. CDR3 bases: TGTGCCAGTACAAGGGACCCCGCGCCCTACAATGAGCAGTTCTTC. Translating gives CASTRDPAPYNEQFF.